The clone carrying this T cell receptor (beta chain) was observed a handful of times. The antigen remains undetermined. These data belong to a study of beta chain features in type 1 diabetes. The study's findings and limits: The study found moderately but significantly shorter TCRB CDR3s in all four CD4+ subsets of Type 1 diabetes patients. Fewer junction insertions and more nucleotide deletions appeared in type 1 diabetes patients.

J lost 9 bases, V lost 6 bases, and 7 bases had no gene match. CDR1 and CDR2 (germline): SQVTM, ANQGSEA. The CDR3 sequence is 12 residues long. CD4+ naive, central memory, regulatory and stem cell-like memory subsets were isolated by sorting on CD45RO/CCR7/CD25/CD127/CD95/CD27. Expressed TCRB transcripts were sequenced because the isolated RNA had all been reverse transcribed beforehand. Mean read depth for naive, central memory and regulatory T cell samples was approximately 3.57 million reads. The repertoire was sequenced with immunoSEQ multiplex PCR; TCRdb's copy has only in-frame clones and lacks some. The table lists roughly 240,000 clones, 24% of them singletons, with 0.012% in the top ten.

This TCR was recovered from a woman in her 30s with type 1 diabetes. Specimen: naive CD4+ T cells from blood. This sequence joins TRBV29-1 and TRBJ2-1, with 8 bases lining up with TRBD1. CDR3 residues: CSVRTGFTEQFF. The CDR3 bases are TGCAGCGTGCGGACAGGGTTCACTGAGCAGTTCTTC.